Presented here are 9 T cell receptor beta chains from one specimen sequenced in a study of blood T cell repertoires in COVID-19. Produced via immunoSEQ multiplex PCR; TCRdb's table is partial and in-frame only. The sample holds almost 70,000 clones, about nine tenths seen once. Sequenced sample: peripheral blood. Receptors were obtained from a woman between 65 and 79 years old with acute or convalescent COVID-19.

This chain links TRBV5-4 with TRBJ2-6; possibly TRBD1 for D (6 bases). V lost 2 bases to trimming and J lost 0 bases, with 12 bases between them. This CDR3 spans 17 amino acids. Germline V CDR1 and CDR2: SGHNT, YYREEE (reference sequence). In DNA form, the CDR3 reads TGTGCCAGCAGCTTTGGGGGCCGGAGCTCTGGGGCCAACGTCCTGACTTTC. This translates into CASSFGGRSSGANVLTF.

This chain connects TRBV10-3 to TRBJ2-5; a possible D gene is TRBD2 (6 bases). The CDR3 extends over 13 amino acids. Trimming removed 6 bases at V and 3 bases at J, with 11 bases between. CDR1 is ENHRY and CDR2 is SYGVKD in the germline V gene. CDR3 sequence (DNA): TGTGCCATCAGCGTGGGACTGGAAGAGACCCAGTACTTC. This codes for CAISVGLEETQYF.

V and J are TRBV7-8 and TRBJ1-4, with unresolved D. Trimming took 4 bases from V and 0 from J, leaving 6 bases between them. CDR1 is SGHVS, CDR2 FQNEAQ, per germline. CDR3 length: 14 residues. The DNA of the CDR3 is TGTGCCAGCAGCTACGGTTCAACTAATGAAAAACTGTTTTTT. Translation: CASSYGSTNEKLFF.

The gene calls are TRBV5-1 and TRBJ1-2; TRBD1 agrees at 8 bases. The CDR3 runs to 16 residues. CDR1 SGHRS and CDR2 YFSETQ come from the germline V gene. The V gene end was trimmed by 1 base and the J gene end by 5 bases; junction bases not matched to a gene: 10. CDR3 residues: CASSLSPGQGGYGYTF. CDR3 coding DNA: TGCGCCAGCAGCTTGTCCCCTGGACAGGGTGGGTATGGCTACACCTTC.

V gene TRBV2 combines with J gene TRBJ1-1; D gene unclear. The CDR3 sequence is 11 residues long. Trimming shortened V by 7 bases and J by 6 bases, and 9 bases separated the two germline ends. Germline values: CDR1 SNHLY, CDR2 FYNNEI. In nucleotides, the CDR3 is TGTGCCAGCACGCTCCGGGCTGAAGCTTTCTTT. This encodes CASTLRAEAFF. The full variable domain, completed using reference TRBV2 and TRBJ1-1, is EPEVTQTPSHQVTQMGQEVILRCVPISNHLYFYWYRQILGQKVEFLVSFYNNEISEKSEIFDDQFSVERPDGSNFTLKIRSTKLEDSAMYFCASTLRAEAFFGQGTRLTVV.

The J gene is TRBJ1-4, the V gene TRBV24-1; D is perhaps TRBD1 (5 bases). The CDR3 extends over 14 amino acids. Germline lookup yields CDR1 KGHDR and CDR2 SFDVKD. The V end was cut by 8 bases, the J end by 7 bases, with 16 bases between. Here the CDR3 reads CATNRGEVGEKLFF. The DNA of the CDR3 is TGTGCCACCAATCGGGGGGAGGTAGGTGAAAAACTGTTTTTT.

As DNA, the CDR3 is TGTGCCAGCAGTTATAAGGCACTAGCGGCCCTTGGGGAGAGCAATGAGCAGTTCTTC. Translating it yields CASSYKALAALGESNEQFF. The rearrangement links TRBV6-2 or TRBV6-3 to TRBJ2-1; TRBD2 agrees at 8 bases. The germline V gene encodes CDR1 MNHEY and CDR2 SVGEGT. The length of the CDR3 is 19 residues. After removal of 3 bases from V and 6 bases from J, the junction contained 19 bases not matched to a gene.

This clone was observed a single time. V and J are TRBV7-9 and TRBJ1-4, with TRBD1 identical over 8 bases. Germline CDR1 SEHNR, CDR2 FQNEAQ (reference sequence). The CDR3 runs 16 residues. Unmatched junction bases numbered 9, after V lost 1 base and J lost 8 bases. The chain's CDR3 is CASSLEAGGAREKLFF. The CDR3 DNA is TGTGCCAGCAGCTTAGAAGCAGGGGGCGCCCGAGAAAAACTGTTTTTT.

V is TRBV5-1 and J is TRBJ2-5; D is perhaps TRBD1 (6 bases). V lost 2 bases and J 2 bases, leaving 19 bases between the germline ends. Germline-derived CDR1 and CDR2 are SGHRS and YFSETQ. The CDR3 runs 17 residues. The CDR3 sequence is CASSLGISTGTQETQYF. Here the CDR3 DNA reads TGCGCCAGCAGCTTAGGGATTAGTACCGGGACACAAGAGACCCAGTACTTC.